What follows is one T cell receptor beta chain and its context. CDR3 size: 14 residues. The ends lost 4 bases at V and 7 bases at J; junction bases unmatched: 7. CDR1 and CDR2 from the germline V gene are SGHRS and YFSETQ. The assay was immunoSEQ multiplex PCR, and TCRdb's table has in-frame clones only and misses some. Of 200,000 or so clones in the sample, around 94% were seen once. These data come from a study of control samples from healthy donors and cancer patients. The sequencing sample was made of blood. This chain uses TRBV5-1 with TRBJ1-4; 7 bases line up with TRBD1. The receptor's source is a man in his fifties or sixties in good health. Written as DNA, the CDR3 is TGCGCCAGCAGCCAACAGGGGCCCAGTGAAAAACTGTTTTTT. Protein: CASSQQGPSEKLFF. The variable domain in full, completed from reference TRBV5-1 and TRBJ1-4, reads KAGVTQTPRYLIKTRGQQVTLSCSPISGHRSVSWYQQTPGQGLQFLFEYFSETQRNKGNFPGRFSGRQFSNSRSEMNVSTLELGDSALYLCASSQQGPSEKLFFGSGTQLSVL.